These 9 T cell receptor beta chains were all obtained from the same sample, sequenced in a study of cytomegalovirus exposure and HLA in healthy donors. Sequenced by immunoSEQ multiplex PCR; TCRdb stores in-frame clones only, minus some. The table shows under 75,000 clones, with 90% to 96% occurring only once. Sequencing was performed on PBMCs. These receptors were obtained from a woman in her late teens or twenties in good health and CMV-seronegative.

The chain employs TRBV4-1 and TRBJ1-1; possible D gene TRBD1, 5 bases. Germline CDR1 and CDR2: MGHRA and YSYEKL. The CDR3 totals 11 residues. Trimming cost V 5 bases and J 8 bases, with 9 bases left between them. CDR3 protein: CASSTGGEAFF. The CDR3 region has the DNA TGCGCCAGCAGCACGGGGGGGGAAGCTTTCTTT.

The V and J genes are TRBV19 and TRBJ1-5; TRBD1 matches 9 bases. Germline CDR1 and CDR2: LNHDA and SQIVND (reference sequence). V was pared by 1 base and J by 0 bases, with 7 bases of the junction left unmatched. The length of the CDR3 is 18 residues. The CDR3 is CASSIGGTGRYSNQPQHF. Written as DNA, the CDR3 is TGTGCCAGTAGTATAGGGGGGACAGGGCGATATAGCAATCAGCCCCAGCATTTT.

V and J are TRBV2 and TRBJ1-4, with 9 nucleotides matching TRBD1. CDR3 size: 14 residues. CDR1 and CDR2 (germline): SNHLY, FYNNEI. With 6 bases clipped from V and 7 bases from J, the junction kept 6 bases outside the gene matches. The CDR3 coding sequence is TGTGCCAGCAGAGAACAGGGGGCTCTTGAAAAACTGTTTTTT. Translated: CASREQGALEKLFF.

V is TRBV7-3 and J is TRBJ2-1, with D unclear. Germline CDR1 is SGHTA and CDR2 is FQGTGA. Trimming removed 4 bases from V and 4 bases from J, with 8 bases in between. This CDR3 has 13 residues. DNA for the CDR3: TGTGCCAGCAGCTCTATGGAGTACAATGAGCAGTTCTTC. It translates to CASSSMEYNEQFF. The full variable domain, with the rest looked up from reference TRBV7-3 and TRBJ2-1, is GAGVSQTPSNKVTEKGKYVELRCDPISGHTALYWYRQSLGQGPEFLIYFQGTGAADDSGLPNDRFFAVRPEGSVSTLKIQRTERGDSAVYLCASSSMEYNEQFFGPGTRLTVL.

The chain couples TRBV28 to TRBJ2-5; 12 nucleotides match TRBD2. CDR1 and CDR2 (germline): MDHEN, SYDVKM. V dropped 2 bases and J dropped 2; count of bases not matched to a gene: 9. The CDR3 is 18 amino acids. DNA for the CDR3: TGTGCCAGCAGTTTAAGGGGGCTAGCGGGGGGGCTACAAGAGACCCAGTACTTC. Translated: CASSLRGLAGGLQETQYF.

This chain joins TRBV5-4 and TRBJ2-7; D is possibly TRBD1 (6 bases). Looked up from germline, CDR1 is SGHNT and CDR2 is YYREEE (reference sequence). Trimming cost V 5 bases and J 7 bases, with 16 bases left between them. The CDR3 spans 13 residues. The CDR3 region has the DNA TGTGCCAGCAGTAAGGGGGACCCCCTGGAGCAGTACTTC. Translated: CASSKGDPLEQYF. The full variable domain, its missing parts supplied by reference TRBV5-4 and TRBJ2-7, is ETGVTQSPTHLIKTRGQQVTLRCSSQSGHNTVSWYQQALGQGPQFIFQYYREEENGRGNFPPRFSGLQFPNYSSELNVNALELDDSALYLCASSKGDPLEQYFGPGTRLTVT.

The chain uses TRBV6-1 and TRBJ2-5; D might be TRBD2 (5 bases). This CDR3 contains 11 residues. Germline V gene data show CDR1 as MNHNS and CDR2 as SASEGT. Trimming took 7 bases from V and 7 from J, leaving 10 bases between them. CDR3 region: CASKEALTQYF. The CDR3 bases are TGTGCCAGCAAGGAGGCACTGACCCAGTACTTC.

The chain combines TRBV10-3 with TRBJ2-7; 9 bases map to TRBD1. CDR1 and CDR2 from the germline V gene are ENHRY and SYGVKD. Trimming took 6 bases from V and 5 from J; bases not matched to a gene: 8. There are 14 residues in the CDR3. CDR3 residues: CAIRAGTGRDEQYF. CDR3 nucleotide sequence: TGTGCCATCAGAGCCGGGACAGGGCGCGACGAGCAGTACTTC.

This clone was counted once. The V and J genes are TRBV28 and TRBJ1-2; D may be TRBD1 (5 bases). The CDR3 is 15 residues long. The germline V and J ends were trimmed by 5 bases and 2 bases, with 15 bases remaining between them. CDR1 and CDR2 from the germline V gene are MDHEN and SYDVKM. The CDR3 DNA sequence: TGTGCCAGCAGTGAATCTGGGGGAGGAAACTATGGCTACACCTTC. This codes for CASSESGGGNYGYTF.